Presented here are 12 T cell receptor beta chains from one specimen sequenced in a study of T cells in Graves' hyperthyroidism and ophthalmopathy. Amplified regions were TCR beta CDR3 sequences from RNA transcripts. The HTBI set primed first-round TCR CDR3 RT-PCR. MiXCR was run by TCRdb on the multiplex PCR reads, yielding one entry per CDR3 protein. The table includes fewer than 450,000 distinct CDR3 sequences, about a sixth detected once. The specimen was blood. These receptors were collected from a woman younger than 45 with Graves' hyperthyroidism that later progressed to Graves' ophthalmopathy.

This clonotype was detected ten times or more. The V and J genes are TRBV29-1 and TRBJ2-1; 7 bases map to TRBD2. Per the germline V gene, CDR1 is SQVTM and CDR2 is ANQGSEA. The CDR3 loop spans 16 amino acids. The V gene end was trimmed by 5 bases and the J gene end by 0 bases; junction bases not matched to a gene: 10. The CDR3 reads CSVFREAGSSYNEQFF. In DNA, the CDR3 is TGCAGCGTTTTCCGCGAAGCGGGGAGCTCCTACAATGAGCAGTTCTTC.

At least ten counts were recorded for this clonotype. The chain joins TRBV10-3 to TRBJ2-2; 8 nucleotides agree with TRBD1. Trimming removed 11 bases from V and 1 base from J; junction bases left unmatched: 6. From germline, CDR1 is ENHRY and CDR2 SYGVKD. CDR3 length: 14 amino acids. The CDR3 is CAASDRVNTGELFF. The DNA for the CDR3 is TGTGCCGCCTCGGACAGGGTGAACACCGGGGAGCTGTTTTTT.

This clonotype was seen a single time. The rearrangement links TRBV10-3 to TRBJ1-1, with D hard to call. Trimming pared 3 bases from V and 5 bases from J, leaving 10 bases between. In germline, CDR1 is ENHRY, CDR2 SYGVKD. This CDR3 has 13 residues. The CDR3 region is CAISDLLGTEAFF. The CDR3 nucleotides are TGTGCCATCAGTGACCTGTTGGGGACTGAAGCTTTCTTT.

This clonotype came up many times. The V and J genes are TRBV18 and TRBJ2-5; D call uncertain. The CDR3 covers 13 residues. V lost 3 bases to trimming and J lost 1 base, with 6 bases between them. Germline-derived CDR1 and CDR2 are KGHSH and LQKENI. The CDR3 reads CASSPNSQETQYF. The CDR3 DNA sequence: TGTGCCAGCTCACCCAATTCCCAAGAGACCCAGTACTTC.

The CDR3 here is CASSITSGLGTKNIQYF. The CDR3, as DNA: TGTGCCAGTAGTATAACTAGTGGGTTAGGTACCAAAAACATTCAGTACTTC. The chain joins TRBV19 to TRBJ2-4; D is perhaps TRBD2 (5 bases). Trimming took 2 bases from V and 2 from J, leaving 16 bases between them. CDR3 length equals 17 residues. Germline V gene lookup returns CDR1 LNHDA and CDR2 SQIVND (reference sequence).

The chain is built from TRBV11-1 and TRBJ2-1; D remains ambiguous. V dropped 5 bases and J dropped 7 bases, with 15 bases sitting between them. CDR3 length: 14 amino acids. Germline V gives CDR1 SGHAT, CDR2 FQDESV (reference sequence). The CDR3 DNA reads TGTGCCAGCAGCCTGCCCGTTTCGGTGAATGAGCAGTTCTTC. Protein: CASSLPVSVNEQFF.

This clonotype was recorded many times. The genes are TRBV20-1 and TRBJ1-1; 8 bases match TRBD1. CDR3 length: 12 amino acids. Germline lookup yields CDR1 DFQATT and CDR2 SNEGSKA (reference sequence). Unmatched junction bases numbered 5, after V lost 1 base and J lost 10 bases. DNA for the CDR3: TGCAGTGCTAGAGGACAGGGGATCTCAGCTTTCTTT. Translation: CSARGQGISAFF.

This clonotype was seen repeatedly, ten times or more. The V gene is TRBV6-1, the J gene TRBJ2-1, with 11 bases aligning to TRBD2. Germline CDR1 and CDR2: MNHNS and SASEGT. V lost 6 bases, J lost 7 bases, and 8 bases stayed unmatched. The CDR3 extends over 15 amino acids. CDR3 DNA: TGTGCCAGCAGACTAGCGGGAGAAGGGAGGAATGAGCAGTTCTTC. Protein product: CASRLAGEGRNEQFF.

This clonotype has at least ten counts. This chain uses TRBV2 with TRBJ1-6, with D hard to call. The CDR3 totals 13 residues. Trimming pared 6 bases from V and 5 bases from J, leaving 8 bases between. Germline CDR1 SNHLY, CDR2 FYNNEI. CDR3 protein: CASSLPDNSPLHF. The CDR3, as DNA: TGTGCCAGCAGCCTCCCGGATAATTCACCCCTCCACTTT.

As regards this clonotype: This may stem from a read error, because a much larger clone lies one nucleotide away. V gene TRBV28 combines with J gene TRBJ2-7; D gene uncertain. The ends were cut back, 6 bases at V and 0 bases at J, with 12 bases in the middle. Germline CDR1 is MDHEN and CDR2 is SYDVKM. CDR3 length: 14 residues. The CDR3 spells CASRHDRGSYEQYF. The CDR3 coding sequence is TGTGCCAGCAGACACGACCGAGGCTCCTACGAGCAGTACTTC.

At least ten counts were recorded for this clonotype. The rearrangement joins TRBV12-3 or TRBV12-4 to TRBJ1-5, with a tentative D call TRBD1 (6 bases). Trimming removed 3 bases from V and 10 bases from J, with 16 bases in between. The length of the CDR3 is 14 residues. CDR3 sequence: CASSFGQIPNPQHF. The CDR3 DNA follows: TGTGCCAGCAGTTTCGGACAGATCCCTAATCCCCAGCATTTT.

This chain uses TRBV30 with TRBJ2-1, with 7 bases fitting TRBD1. The CDR3 totals 14 residues. Germline values: CDR1 GTSNPN, CDR2 SVGIG (reference sequence). The V segment lost 4 bases and the J segment 4 bases; nucleotides outside the gene matches: 7. Here the CDR3 DNA reads TGTGCCTGGATGAAGGGGGCGCGGTACAATGAGCAGTTCTTC. This sequence encodes CAWMKGARYNEQFF.